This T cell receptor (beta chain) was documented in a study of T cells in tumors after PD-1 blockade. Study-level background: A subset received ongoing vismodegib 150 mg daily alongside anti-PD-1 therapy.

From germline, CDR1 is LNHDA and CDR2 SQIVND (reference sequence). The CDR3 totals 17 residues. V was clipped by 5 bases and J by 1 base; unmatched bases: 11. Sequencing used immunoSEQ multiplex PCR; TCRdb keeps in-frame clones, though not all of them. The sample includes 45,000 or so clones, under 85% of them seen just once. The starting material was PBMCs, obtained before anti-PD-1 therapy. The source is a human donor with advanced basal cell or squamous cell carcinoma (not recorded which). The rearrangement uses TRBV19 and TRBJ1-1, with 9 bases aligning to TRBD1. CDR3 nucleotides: TGTGCCAGTAGTGTCGCGACAGGGGGAATCGGGAACACTGAAGCTTTCTTT. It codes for CASSVATGGIGNTEAFF.